The 32 T cell receptor beta chains below were found in one sample sequenced in a study of neurological immune-mediated disorders (dated by TCRdb to between 2018 and 2021). Library prep was done by 5' RACE. Sequencing instrument: Illumina HiSeq 2500. TCRdb took the public reads, trimmed them with fastp at Q25, ran MiXCR for clone calling and kept in-frame beta chains. Every CDR3 protein is listed once, alongside the most common genes and DNA of its rows. Present in this sample are 50,000 to 70,000 distinct CDR3 sequences, 2% to 2.5% of which were seen just once. About 2.9% of the sample is taken by the ten largest. Specimen: PBMCs. These receptors all stem from a man aged 50 or older with multiple sclerosis.

This clonotype appeared many times. CDR3: CASSQDLRGSSYEQYF. The CDR3 nucleotides read TGTGCCAGCAGCCAAGATTTGCGGGGCAGCTCCTACGAGCAGTACTTC. V usage is TRBV3-1 and J usage is TRBJ2-7, with TRBD2 as a possible D gene (6 bases). This CDR3 region has 16 residues. The V gene's germline CDR1 is LGHDT and CDR2 YNNKEL (reference sequence). Deletions cut 0 bases from V and 0 bases from J, with 12 bases between.

This clonotype appeared many times. This chain joins TRBV5-1 and TRBJ2-1; D is perhaps TRBD1 (5 bases). Germline V CDR1 and CDR2: SGHRS, YFSETQ. V was cut by 3 bases and J by 9 bases, with 10 bases left in between. This CDR3 is built from 12 residues. The CDR3 region has the DNA TGCGCCAGCAGCTCGACGGACATTGAGCAGTTCTTC. Amino acid sequence: CASSSTDIEQFF.

This clonotype was found many times. This chain joins TRBV24-1 and TRBJ2-5; 10 bases match TRBD2. The V gene end was trimmed by 3 bases and the J gene end by 1 base; junction bases not matched to a gene: 4. This CDR3 contains 16 residues. Germline loops: CDR1 KGHDR, CDR2 SFDVKD. CDR3 amino acids: CATSDPSGGTQETQYF. The DNA of the CDR3 is TGTGCCACCAGTGATCCTAGCGGGGGAACCCAAGAGACCCAGTACTTC.

The chain carries TRBV20-1 and TRBJ1-5, with 8 bases matching TRBD1. With 6 bases clipped from V and 1 base from J, the junction kept 11 bases outside the gene matches. This CDR3 comprises 16 residues. Germline V gives CDR1 DFQATT, CDR2 SNEGSKA (reference sequence). CDR3 nucleotides: TGCAGTGCCCCCAGGCAGGGGGCGGAAAGCAATCAGCCCCAGCATTTT. It specifies CSAPRQGAESNQPQHF.

This chain links TRBV7-2 with TRBJ2-2; 13 nucleotides line up with TRBD2. Germline V gene data show CDR1 as SGHTA and CDR2 as FQGNSA. The CDR3 length is 15 residues. Trimming took 5 bases from V and 13 from J; bases not matched to a gene: 10. The CDR3: CASSLTTSGGLGLFF. In nucleotides, the CDR3 is TGTGCCAGCAGCCTCACGACTAGCGGGGGGTTGGGGCTGTTTTTT.

This clonotype was picked up many times. The V and J genes are TRBV29-1 and TRBJ1-4; TRBD1 matches 7 bases. V was pared by 5 bases and J by 7 bases, with 10 bases of the junction left unmatched. CDR1 and CDR2 from the germline V gene are SQVTM and ANQGSEA. The CDR3 covers 14 residues. Here the CDR3 reads CSVLEGASVEKLFF. The CDR3 bases are TGCAGCGTTCTCGAGGGGGCGTCGGTTGAAAAACTGTTTTTT.

This clonotype was seen repeatedly, ten times or more. The genes are TRBV6-5 and TRBJ2-5, with 7 bases lining up with TRBD1. CDR3 length: 15 amino acids. The J segment lost 1 base and the V segment lost 5 bases, leaving 7 bases of the junction unmatched. CDR1 MNHEY and CDR2 SVGAGI come from the germline V gene. CDR3 DNA sequence: TGTGCCAGCAGTGATACAGGGGATCCCCAAGAGACCCAGTACTTC. Its protein product is CASSDTGDPQETQYF.

This clonotype was observed at least ten times. The chain combines TRBV5-1 with TRBJ1-1; the match to TRBD1 covers 9 bases. V dropped 0 bases and J dropped 4; count of bases not matched to a gene: 7. The V gene's germline CDR1 is SGHRS and CDR2 YFSETQ. This CDR3 spans 16 amino acids. The CDR3 sequence is CASSLGQGGPGTEAFF. DNA for the CDR3: TGCGCCAGCAGCTTGGGACAGGGGGGACCGGGCACTGAAGCTTTCTTT.

CDR3 amino acids: CASSQGVAGGIYEQYF. The DNA for the CDR3 is TGTGCCAGCAGCCAGGGTGTTGCGGGGGGTATTTACGAGCAGTACTTC. This sequence joins TRBV4-2 and TRBJ2-7; 8 positions agree with TRBD2. The CDR3 runs to 16 residues. Trimming removed 3 bases from V and 4 bases from J; junction bases left unmatched: 11. Looked up from germline, CDR1 is LGHNA and CDR2 is YNFKEQ.

This clonotype has a count of ten or more. This chain links TRBV20-1 with TRBJ2-1; 8 bases fit TRBD2. The CDR3 contains 17 residues. The V segment lost 0 bases and the J segment 7 bases; nucleotides outside the gene matches: 14. The germline V gene encodes CDR1 DFQATT and CDR2 SNEGSKA (reference sequence). The chain's CDR3 is CSARDPTGRGVANEQFF. CDR3 DNA: TGCAGTGCTAGAGACCCGACCGGGCGGGGGGTGGCTAATGAGCAGTTCTTC.

This clonotype was detected ten times or more. The chain recombines TRBV14 with TRBJ2-5; TRBD1 might be the D (7 bases). CDR1 SGHDN and CDR2 FVKESK come from the germline V gene. This CDR3 contains 13 residues. Trimming cost V 3 bases and J 5 bases, with 10 bases left between them. CDR3: CASSQTGRETQYF. CDR3 nucleotides: TGTGCCAGCAGCCAGACAGGGAGGGAGACCCAGTACTTC.

By proportion, this clonotype is large. This chain connects TRBV20-1 to TRBJ2-4; D is possibly TRBD1 or TRBD2 (5 bases each). Trimming took 2 bases from V and 4 from J, leaving 24 bases between them. The CDR3 runs 18 residues. The germline gives CDR1 DFQATT, CDR2 SNEGSKA (reference sequence). The CDR3 DNA is TGCAGTGCTAGACTAACCCCTTCGACCGGGACGGAAAAAAACATTCAGTACTTC. This encodes CSARLTPSTGTEKNIQYF.

This clonotype was seen many times. The J gene is TRBJ2-3, the V gene TRBV12-3 or TRBV12-4; maybe TRBD2 (6 bases). This CDR3 contains 13 residues. V was trimmed by 11 bases and J by 2 bases, leaving 14 bases between them. CDR3: CASRPGVTDTQYF. In DNA form, the CDR3 reads TGTGCCTCACGGCCGGGAGTCACAGATACGCAGTATTTT.

This clonotype was seen repeatedly, ten times or more. The chain combines TRBV5-1 with TRBJ1-2, with a possible D match to TRBD1 (5 bases). This CDR3 comprises 12 residues. Trimming stripped 5 bases from V and 8 bases from J, with 13 bases between. Germline V gives CDR1 SGHRS, CDR2 YFSETQ. The CDR3 DNA sequence: TGCGCCAGCAGTCAGGGAAGTCAGGGCTACACCTTC. Protein: CASSQGSQGYTF. The full variable domain, with the rest looked up from reference TRBV5-1 and TRBJ1-2, is KAGVTQTPRYLIKTRGQQVTLSCSPISGHRSVSWYQQTPGQGLQFLFEYFSETQRNKGNFPGRFSGRQFSNSRSEMNVSTLELGDSALYLCASSQGSQGYTFGSGTRLTVV.

This clonotype was counted ten times or more. The gene calls are TRBV5-1 and TRBJ2-5, with D possibly TRBD1 on 6 matching bases. The CDR3 sequence is 15 residues long. V lost 3 bases, J lost 4 bases, and 16 bases lay in between. Germline CDR1 reads SGHRS; CDR2 reads YFSETQ. CDR3 bases: TGCGCCAGCAGCTCGGACAGTGGGCGCAGAGAGACCCAGTACTTC. Translation: CASSSDSGRRETQYF. The complete variable domain, with remaining parts taken from reference TRBV5-1 and TRBJ2-5, reads KAGVTQTPRYLIKTRGQQVTLSCSPISGHRSVSWYQQTPGQGLQFLFEYFSETQRNKGNFPGRFSGRQFSNSRSEMNVSTLELGDSALYLCASSSDSGRRETQYFGPGTRLLVL.

This clonotype was recorded at least ten times. The gene calls are TRBV2 and TRBJ2-7, with 10 bases matching TRBD1. Per germline, CDR1 SNHLY and CDR2 FYNNEI. The CDR3 totals 14 residues. The trim removed 3 bases at V and 3 bases at J, leaving 2 bases unmatched. CDR3 DNA sequence: TGTGCCAGCAGTGACCGGGACAGGGGCTACGAGCAGTACTTC. Its translation: CASSDRDRGYEQYF.

This clonotype was observed at least ten times. The CDR3 spells CASSFPGPFSPLHF. DNA for the CDR3: TGTGCCAGCAGTTTCCCCGGACCTTTTTCACCCCTCCACTTT. J is TRBJ1-6 and V is TRBV27; the D is unclear. The CDR3 spans 14 residues. Germline CDR1 MNHEY, CDR2 SMNVEV (reference sequence). V lost 3 bases to trimming and J lost 9 bases, with 12 bases between them.

In its sample, this clonotype was seen many times. J is TRBJ2-5 and V is TRBV5-5, with 11 bases that match TRBD1. CDR1 and CDR2 (germline): SGHKS, YYEKEE (reference sequence). The V gene end was trimmed by 4 bases and the J gene end by 5 bases; junction bases not matched to a gene: 7. This CDR3 spans 15 amino acids. The CDR3 bases are TGTGCCAGCAGCACCGGACAGGGGGCCGGGGAGACCCAGTACTTC. Translated: CASSTGQGAGETQYF. Complete variable domain (other parts from reference TRBV5-5 and TRBJ2-5): DAGVTQSPTHLIKTRGQQVTLRCSPISGHKSVSWYQQVLGQGPQFIFQYYEKEERGRGNFPDRFSARQFPNYSSELNVNALLLGDSALYLCASSTGQGAGETQYFGPGTRLLVL.

In its sample, this clonotype was seen many times. The chain has TRBV6-5 and TRBJ2-5; D might be TRBD1 or TRBD2, each matching 5 bases. Germline V CDR1 and CDR2: MNHEY, SVGAGI. There are 12 residues in the CDR3. V shed 7 bases and J shed 5 bases, with 11 bases lying between them. Here the CDR3 reads CASKVGEETQYF. Here the CDR3 DNA reads TGTGCCAGCAAGGTGGGGGAGGAGACCCAGTACTTC.

This clonotype showed up many times. The genes are TRBV7-2 and TRBJ2-5; D perhaps matches TRBD1 (5 bases). Germline CDR1 reads SGHTA; CDR2 reads FQGNSA. V was shortened by 3 bases and J by 1 base, with 9 bases between the two germline ends. This CDR3 has 14 residues. CDR3 in amino acids: CASSFRQSQETQYF. CDR3 sequence (DNA): TGTGCCAGCAGCTTCCGACAGAGCCAAGAGACCCAGTACTTC.

This clonotype came up many times. The CDR3 bases are TGTGCCAGCAGCTTAAACAGGCCTTTAACCTACGAGCAGTACTTC. It codes for CASSLNRPLTYEQYF. The J gene is TRBJ2-7, the V gene TRBV5-6, with D possibly being TRBD1 (5 bases). The CDR3 is 15 amino acids. V was cut by 2 bases and J by 2 bases, with 14 bases left in between. Germline values: CDR1 SGHDT, CDR2 YYEEEE.

In this sample, this clonotype turned up many times. DNA for the CDR3: TGTGCCAGCAGCCCGGGACTAGCGGGGAACCAAGAGACCCAGTACTTC. It is translated as CASSPGLAGNQETQYF. This chain joins TRBV12-3 or TRBV12-4 and TRBJ2-5, with 13 nucleotides matching TRBD2. Trimming at V came to 6 bases and at J to 0 bases, leaving 4 bases not matched to a gene. This CDR3 has 16 residues.

This clonotype has a count of ten or more. The chain couples TRBV7-9 to TRBJ1-1; D call uncertain. Trimming pared 4 bases from V and 7 bases from J, leaving 7 bases between. There are 11 residues in the CDR3. Looked up from germline, CDR1 is SEHNR and CDR2 is FQNEAQ (reference sequence). The CDR3, as DNA: TGTGCCAGCAGCTCATTACTTGAAGCTTTCTTT. It specifies CASSSLLEAFF.

This clonotype appeared many times. The chain uses TRBV5-5 and TRBJ1-1; no clear D. This CDR3 is built from 11 residues. V shed 4 bases and J shed 7 bases, with 8 bases lying between them. Germline loops: CDR1 SGHKS, CDR2 YYEKEE (reference sequence). For the CDR3, the DNA is TGTGCCAGCAGCAGACAAGATGAAGCTTTCTTT. Amino acids: CASSRQDEAFF. The whole variable domain, remainder taken from reference TRBV5-5 and TRBJ1-1, is DAGVTQSPTHLIKTRGQQVTLRCSPISGHKSVSWYQQVLGQGPQFIFQYYEKEERGRGNFPDRFSARQFPNYSSELNVNALLLGDSALYLCASSRQDEAFFGQGTRLTVV.

This clonotype was found many times. The chain is built from TRBV5-6 and TRBJ2-3; TRBD2 matches 9 bases. From germline, CDR1 is SGHDT and CDR2 YYEEEE. V was pared by 5 bases and J by 11 bases, with 15 bases of the junction left unmatched. The CDR3 is 15 amino acids. CDR3 loop: CASRRGSGGGYEQYF. The CDR3 DNA reads as TGTGCCAGCAGGCGGGGTAGCGGGGGCGGGTATGAGCAGTATTTT.

This clonotype has ten or more counts. The chain couples TRBV18 to TRBJ1-1; 10 bases fit TRBD1. The CDR3 totals 13 residues. Germline V CDR1 and CDR2: KGHSH, LQKENI. V lost 6 bases, J lost 7 bases, and 5 bases stayed unmatched. The CDR3 region has the DNA TGTGCCAGCTCGGCCCGGGACAGGGGTGAAGCTTTCTTT. Translation: CASSARDRGEAFF.

This clonotype was found many times. The genes are TRBV20-1 and TRBJ2-1; weak D call: TRBD1 (5 bases). Trimming left V 0 bases short and J 6 bases short, with 21 bases between. Germline values: CDR1 DFQATT, CDR2 SNEGSKA (reference sequence). There are 17 residues in the CDR3. The CDR3 here is CSARDRGPISRINEQFF. The CDR3 DNA reads as TGCAGTGCTAGAGATAGGGGCCCGATCTCCAGGATCAATGAGCAGTTCTTC.

Ten or more counts support this clonotype. The V and J genes are TRBV5-4 and TRBJ2-3; D is perhaps TRBD2 (7 bases). Trimming shortened V by 4 bases and J by 6 bases, and 15 bases separated the two germline ends. The CDR3 has 14 amino acids. Germline values: CDR1 SGHNT, CDR2 YYREEE (reference sequence). CDR3 sequence: CASSLRGARDTQYF. CDR3 nucleotide sequence: TGTGCCAGCAGCCTCCGGGGGGCAAGGGATACGCAGTATTTT.

This clonotype has a count of ten or more. V and J are TRBV7-2 and TRBJ1-1; D unresolved. Trimming took off 5 bases at V and 0 bases at J, with 13 bases between the two ends. This CDR3 is 15 amino acids long. In germline, CDR1 is SGHTA, CDR2 FQGNSA. The CDR3 sequence: CASSPELKLNTEAFF. The CDR3 DNA reads as TGTGCCAGCAGCCCCGAGCTAAAGCTGAACACTGAAGCTTTCTTT.

This clonotype was picked up many times. The rearrangement joins TRBV5-1 to TRBJ1-5; D is possibly TRBD1 (6 bases). The CDR3 is 14 residues long. V dropped 5 bases and J dropped 4 bases, with 13 bases sitting between them. Germline CDR1 is SGHRS and CDR2 is YFSETQ. The CDR3, as DNA: TGCGCCAGCAGGGCGGAAGGGGGTAATCAGCCCCAGCATTTT. Translating gives CASRAEGGNQPQHF.

This clonotype came up many times. The chain is built from TRBV4-3 and TRBJ2-5, with D possibly TRBD2 on 6 matching bases. CDR3 length equals 14 residues. The ends were cut back, 2 bases at V and 7 bases at J, with 14 bases in the middle. Germline V gene sequence: CDR1 LGHNA, CDR2 YSLEER. Written as DNA, the CDR3 is TGCGCCAGCAGCCAATCTGCCGCGGGGATGACCCAGTACTTC. It is translated as CASSQSAAGMTQYF.

This clonotype was seen ten or more times. The V and J genes are TRBV3-1 and TRBJ1-1; 9 bases agree with TRBD1. The CDR3 is made up of 16 amino acids. Germline V CDR1 and CDR2: LGHDT, YNNKEL (reference sequence). The J segment lost 4 bases and the V segment lost 5 bases, leaving 11 bases of the junction unmatched. Here the CDR3 reads CASSYEPGQGFTEAFF. CDR3 nucleotides: TGTGCCAGCAGCTACGAACCGGGACAGGGCTTCACTGAAGCTTTCTTT.